Presented here are 24 T cell receptor beta chains from one specimen sequenced in a study of early T cells in non-severe SARS-CoV-2 infection. TCRdb independently ran MiXCR on the 5' RACE reads; one entry per CDR3 protein. The sample consists of 55,000 to 70,000 distinct CDR3 sequences, about 4.6% of them appearing once. The input for sequencing was whole blood, taken at baseline. The receptors come from an adult who was a healthcare worker with PCR-confirmed SARS-CoV-2 infection or an uninfected control (not recorded which). The donor label of this sample is uncertain.

This clonotype appeared many times. The V call is TRBV6-2 or TRBV6-3, the J call TRBJ2-3; D tentatively fits TRBD1 or TRBD2 (5 bases each). Germline V gene data show CDR1 as MNHEY and CDR2 as SVGEGT. The V end lost 5 bases, the J end lost 3 bases, and 9 bases lay between the germline ends. This CDR3 is built from 13 residues. This chain's CDR3 is CASSARETDTQYF. The CDR3 DNA reads TGTGCCAGCAGTGCCAGGGAGACAGATACGCAGTATTTT.

This clonotype was found many times. The chain has TRBV12-3 or TRBV12-4 and TRBJ2-7; 11 positions match TRBD2. The CDR3 runs 16 residues. Trimming took 6 bases from V and 0 from J; bases not matched to a gene: 7. In DNA form, the CDR3 reads TGTGCCAGCAGGAAACTCCTAGCGGGGGGCTCCTACGAGCAGTACTTC. It is translated as CASRKLLAGGSYEQYF.

The table lists this clonotype with a few counts. The chain recombines TRBV5-1 with TRBJ2-7, with 8 bases identical to TRBD1. This CDR3 contains 14 residues. Germline V gene data show CDR1 as SGHRS and CDR2 as YFSETQ. Losses at the gene ends were 2 bases for V and 2 bases for J; bases not matched to a gene: 3. The CDR3 loop reads CASSFGTGAYEQYF. CDR3 nucleotides: TGCGCCAGCAGCTTTGGGACAGGTGCCTACGAGCAGTACTTC.

In its sample, this clonotype was seen many times. The CDR3 spells CASSLVGGFGTDTQYF. The CDR3 DNA follows: TGTGCCAGCAGCTTAGTTGGGGGATTCGGCACAGATACGCAGTATTTT. The chain recombines TRBV11-2 with TRBJ2-3; D assignment may be TRBD1 or TRBD2 (5 bases each). CDR1 and CDR2 (germline): SGHAT, FQNNGV. The germline V and J ends were trimmed by 1 base and 1 base, with 12 bases remaining between them. The CDR3 is 16 residues long.

The table lists this clonotype with many counts. This chain uses TRBV28 with TRBJ2-7, with 7 bases that match TRBD2. The CDR3 runs 12 residues. The V and J ends lost 3 bases and 4 bases, in that order; junction bases with no gene match: 0. Germline V lookup: CDR1 MDHEN, CDR2 SYDVKM. The CDR3 DNA reads TGTGCCAGCAGTTTGGGAGGGTACGAGCAGTACTTC. It yields the protein CASSLGGYEQYF.

This clonotype was detected only a few times. The chain couples TRBV28 to TRBJ1-5, with TRBD1 matching 9 bases. Per germline, CDR1 MDHEN and CDR2 SYDVKM. Unmatched junction bases numbered 5, after V lost 6 bases and J lost 5 bases. This CDR3 is 14 amino acids long. The CDR3 spells CASRQTGGHQPQHF. CDR3 DNA: TGTGCCAGCAGACAAACAGGGGGCCATCAGCCCCAGCATTTT. Combining the CDR3 with reference TRBV28 and TRBJ1-5 gives the whole variable domain DVKVTQSSRYLVKRTGEKVFLECVQDMDHENMFWYRQDPGLGLRLIYFSYDVKMKEKGDIPEGYSVSREKKERFSLILESASTNQTSMYLCASRQTGGHQPQHFGDGTRLSIL.

This chain connects TRBV7-9 to TRBJ2-2; either TRBD1 or TRBD2 may fit D (5 bases each). The V end lost 5 bases, the J end lost 2 bases, and 9 bases lay between the germline ends. From germline, CDR1 is SEHNR and CDR2 FQNEAQ (reference sequence). This CDR3 contains 14 residues. CDR3: CASSGDLNTGELFF. The CDR3 DNA sequence: TGTGCCAGCAGCGGGGACCTTAACACCGGGGAGCTGTTTTTT.

This clonotype was seen more than once but under ten times. V and J are TRBV7-9 and TRBJ2-1; 8 nucleotides agree with TRBD2. The CDR3 totals 14 residues. The V gene's germline CDR1 is SEHNR and CDR2 FQNEAQ (reference sequence). With V trimmed by 1 base and J by 8 bases, 4 bases remained unmatched. The CDR3 bases are TGTGCCAGCAGCTTAGAGCGGGGGATTCATGAGCAGTTCTTC. Its translation is CASSLERGIHEQFF.

This clonotype was seen many times. This sequence joins TRBV4-2 and TRBJ2-5; 11 bases are shared with TRBD2. Germline CDR1 reads LGHNA; CDR2 reads YNFKEQ. The CDR3 has 15 amino acids. J lost 2 bases, V lost 4 bases, and 3 bases had no gene match. The CDR3: CASSPLAGAQETQYF. DNA for the CDR3: TGTGCCAGCAGCCCACTAGCGGGGGCGCAAGAGACCCAGTACTTC.

This clonotype was seen ten or more times. The chain carries TRBV6-5 and TRBJ1-3; D remains ambiguous. Germline loops: CDR1 MNHEY, CDR2 SVGAGI. The CDR3 contains 17 residues. With 0 bases removed from V and 2 bases from J, the gap between germline ends came to 14 bases. CDR3 region: CASSYSSPGRAGNTIYF. The CDR3 region has the DNA TGTGCCAGCAGTTACTCGAGCCCCGGTAGGGCTGGAAACACCATATATTTT.

The table lists this clonotype with many counts. The genes are TRBV12-3 or TRBV12-4 and TRBJ1-1; no clear D gene. CDR3 length: 13 amino acids. The V end lost 6 bases, the J end lost 7 bases, and 15 bases lay between the germline ends. The CDR3 sequence is CASSVAGIDEAFF. CDR3 nucleotides: TGTGCCAGCAGCGTCGCGGGAATTGATGAAGCTTTCTTT.

This clonotype was recorded many times. CDR3 nucleotide sequence: TGTGCCAGCAGCAACGGTGCGTGGGAGCCCCAGCATTTT. This encodes CASSNGAWEPQHF. V and J are TRBV12-3 or TRBV12-4 and TRBJ1-5; D remains unclear. The length of the CDR3 is 13 residues. The V end lost 6 bases, the J end lost 8 bases, and 14 bases lay between the germline ends.

This clonotype was found many times. V is TRBV5-1 and J is TRBJ2-3, with D hard to call. Trimming cost V 0 bases and J 4 bases, with 9 bases left between them. CDR1 SGHRS and CDR2 YFSETQ come from the germline V gene. The CDR3 consists of 14 residues. In DNA, the CDR3 is TGCGCCAGCAGCTTGGTGGCTAGGCCAGATACGCAGTATTTT. As protein: CASSLVARPDTQYF.

This clonotype was counted ten times or more. The chain carries TRBV29-1 and TRBJ2-7; 8 bases align to TRBD1. Germline assignment: CDR1 SQVTM and CDR2 ANQGSEA. Trimming at V came to 1 base and at J to 6 bases, leaving 8 bases not matched to a gene. The CDR3 loop spans 14 amino acids. The CDR3 DNA reads as TGCAGCGTTGAAGTCAGGACAGGGTGGATCGAGCAGTACTTC. Translated: CSVEVRTGWIEQYF.

This clonotype was seen at least ten times. The J gene is TRBJ2-7, the V gene TRBV4-1, with 8 nucleotides matching TRBD1. The germline CDR1 and CDR2 sequences are MGHRA and YSYEKL. After removal of 3 bases from V and 0 bases from J, the junction contained 7 bases not matched to a gene. The CDR3 is made up of 16 amino acids. CDR3 amino acids: CASSQSRDRSSYEQYF. The CDR3 DNA sequence: TGCGCCAGCAGCCAGAGCCGGGACAGGTCCTCCTACGAGCAGTACTTC.

This clonotype occurred a few times. This chain links TRBV7-2 with TRBJ2-5, with TRBD2 as a possible D gene (6 bases). The CDR3 has 16 residues. Trimming shortened V by 4 bases and J by 4 bases, and 19 bases separated the two germline ends. Germline V gives CDR1 SGHTA, CDR2 FQGNSA. The CDR3 nucleotides read TGTGCCAGCAGCTCCATTGGGCGGGGCCAAGCAGAGACCCAGTACTTC. Translating it yields CASSSIGRGQAETQYF.

This clonotype was observed at least ten times. The chain combines TRBV5-1 with TRBJ2-3; D may be TRBD1 (6 bases). CDR3 length: 16 residues. The germline gives CDR1 SGHRS, CDR2 YFSETQ. The V gene lost 3 bases and the J gene lost 1 base, with 15 bases spanning the gap. This CDR3 is CASSYGGTYRTDTQYF. CDR3 in DNA: TGCGCCAGCAGCTATGGTGGGACATACCGCACAGATACGCAGTATTTT. The full variable domain, in which reference TRBV5-1 and TRBJ2-3 provide the parts outside the CDR3, is KAGVTQTPRYLIKTRGQQVTLSCSPISGHRSVSWYQQTPGQGLQFLFEYFSETQRNKGNFPGRFSGRQFSNSRSEMNVSTLELGDSALYLCASSYGGTYRTDTQYFGPGTRLTVL.

This clonotype has ten or more counts. The rearrangement joins TRBV4-3 to TRBJ1-6; D not certain. The CDR3 has 16 residues. Germline V gene lookup returns CDR1 LGHNA and CDR2 YSLEER. Deletions cut 0 bases from V and 7 bases from J, with 13 bases between. DNA for the CDR3: TGCGCCAGCAGCCAAGAGGCGGCAGGAGTAAATTCACCCCTCCACTTT. Translated, it gives CASSQEAAGVNSPLHF.

This clonotype was counted at least ten times. The chain is built from TRBV10-2 and TRBJ2-6, with D maybe TRBD1 (5 bases). Germline V CDR1 and CDR2: WSHSY, SAAADI. Trimming took off 6 bases at V and 0 bases at J, with 12 bases between the two ends. CDR3 size: 16 residues. CDR3 amino acids: CASRGELGSGANVLTF. The DNA for the CDR3 is TGCGCCAGCAGAGGGGAATTAGGCTCTGGGGCCAACGTCCTGACTTTC.

The genes are TRBV24-1 and TRBJ2-1; no clear D. In germline, CDR1 is KGHDR, CDR2 SFDVKD. V was clipped by 3 bases and J by 8 bases, with 16 bases between them. The length of the CDR3 is 15 residues. The CDR3 DNA reads TGTGCCACCAGTGATGGCCCTCCCATTAGCTATGAGCAGTTCTTC. Protein sequence: CATSDGPPISYEQFF.

In DNA, the CDR3 is TGTGCCATCAGTGAAGGGGACCTCAATATGAAGACCCAGTACTTC. Translated, it gives CAISEGDLNMKTQYF. J is TRBJ2-5 and V is TRBV10-3; D tentatively fits TRBD1 or TRBD2 (5 bases each). Trimming removed 3 bases at V and 6 bases at J, with 17 bases between. CDR1 is ENHRY and CDR2 is SYGVKD in the germline V gene. This CDR3 spans 15 amino acids.

There are a few counts of this clonotype. The chain is built from TRBV7-8 and TRBJ2-7, with D possibly called TRBD1 or TRBD2 (6 bases each). Germline V gene data show CDR1 as SGHVS and CDR2 as FQNEAQ. The CDR3 spans 17 residues. The V end was cut by 2 bases, the J end by 1 base, with 18 bases between. The CDR3 region is CASSLFVRGEASYEQYF. The CDR3 nucleotides are TGTGCCAGCAGCTTATTTGTTAGGGGGGAAGCGTCCTACGAGCAGTACTTC.

This clonotype was counted only a few times. The chain couples TRBV29-1 to TRBJ2-7; D possibly corresponds to TRBD2 (5 bases). The CDR3 has 12 residues. CDR1 and CDR2 (germline): SQVTM, ANQGSEA. Trimming removed 7 bases from V and 5 bases from J, with 15 bases in between. In DNA form, the CDR3 reads TGCAGCGGACCAGTCGGAGGTGACGAGCAGTACTTC. This translates into CSGPVGGDEQYF.

This clonotype was counted at least ten times. J is TRBJ2-5 and V is TRBV20-1; TRBD2 is a possible D gene (7 bases). The CDR3 has 15 amino acids. Trimming cost V 3 bases and J 1 base, with 15 bases left between them. Germline CDR1 is DFQATT and CDR2 is SNEGSKA (reference sequence). The CDR3: CSARSGGGPQETQYF. The CDR3 nucleotides are TGCAGTGCTAGGTCTGGCGGGGGCCCCCAAGAGACCCAGTACTTC.